A selection of T cell receptor beta chains follows, all from one sample in a study of OX40 agonist ivuxolimab in advanced cancers. Sequencing was performed with immunoSEQ multiplex PCR; in TCRdb, only in-frame clones are kept and a portion is missing. The table has about 67,000 clones, 85% seen once. The input for sequencing was CD4+ or CD8+ T cells sorted from blood, taken in a trial of the OX40 agonist ivuxolimab. These receptors originate from an adult with an advanced solid tumor such as melanoma, head and neck, liver or kidney cancer. Each CDR3 is given with its conserved first and last residue. The order of the fields is D gene, J gene, V gene, clone size, CDR3 protein. A D gene is named only where the DNA matches it firmly. Some rows mark clone size as missing; the rest say once, few, many or name a class of expanded clone.

NA | TRBJ1-2 | TRBV5-4 | NA | CASSLGGGSNYGYTF
NA | NA | TRBV4-2 | once | CASSQDRGPYEQYF
TRBD2 | TRBJ2-1 | TRBV11-2 | NA | CASSLSQTSGLWDEQFF
NA | TRBJ1-4 | TRBV2 | NA | CASSDGGDEKLFF
TRBD1 | TRBJ2-1 | TRBV5-1 | NA | CASSLWTGNNEQFF
NA | TRBJ1-6 | TRBV7-3 | NA | CASSLTGNSPLHF
NA | TRBJ2-7 | TRBV28 | NA | CASRPLSAGAWSYEQYF
TRBD2 | TRBJ2-4 | TRBV5-4 | few | CASSSGLAGGRDIQYF
NA | TRBJ2-7 | TRBV7-9 | NA | CASSYDRTSYEQYF
NA | TRBJ2-5 | TRBV5-5 | few | CASSLLAGAGDNQETQYF
NA | TRBJ1-5 | TRBV10-2 | NA | CASTVDMRHQPQHF
NA | TRBJ1-4 | TRBV27 | NA | CASSPARGRIPATNEKLFF
NA | TRBJ2-7 | TRBV7-6 | once | CASSQAYGEQYF
NA | TRBJ2-7 | TRBV2 | NA | CASSGGRGSYEQYF
TRBD2 | TRBJ2-2 | TRBV5-1 | NA | CASSLGLAGATGELFF
NA | TRBJ2-3 | TRBV5-4 | medium-sized | CASSTSDSRDTQYF
NA | TRBJ1-5 | TRBV4-2 | NA | CASSQDSGANQPQHF
NA | TRBJ2-3 | TRBV11-2 | few | CASSLDRATDTQYF
NA | TRBJ1-4 | TRBV7-9 | few | CASSLRSRGQSATNEKLFF
NA | TRBJ2-3 | TRBV7-3 | NA | CASSSGLSSTDTQYF
TRBD1 | TRBJ1-2 | TRBV9 | NA | CASSQFVSTGDGYTF
TRBD2 | TRBJ2-5 | TRBV9 | NA | CASSPGSSGGQETQYF
TRBD1 | TRBJ1-2 | TRBV7-2 | NA | CASSLWTGGYGYTF
NA | TRBJ1-1 | TRBV28 | NA | CASRKHRVRNTEAFF
NA | TRBJ1-5 | TRBV19 | NA | CASSTTGRNQPQHF
TRBD2 | TRBJ2-1 | TRBV4-2 | NA | CASSQDLRTSGNYNEQFF
TRBD1 | TRBJ1-2 | TRBV14 | NA | CASSQADRGPYGYTF
TRBD1 | TRBJ1-5 | TRBV19 | NA | CASRDRVNQPQHF
TRBD1 | TRBJ1-2 | TRBV4-2 | NA | CASSQDPPHRDRDYGYTF
NA | TRBJ2-1 | TRBV2 | NA | CASSKTELRGSEQFF
NA | TRBJ2-3 | TRBV25-1 | NA | CASSDRDIADTQYF
NA | TRBJ2-7 | TRBV6-1 | NA | CASSEFGEQYF
TRBD2 | TRBJ2-2 | TRBV7-2 | NA | CASSLAGGNTGELFF
NA | TRBJ2-5 | TRBV4-3 | NA | CASSQDRGQTQYF
NA | TRBJ1-2 | TRBV7-8 | NA | CASSPRTAGTDGYTF
TRBD2 | TRBJ2-3 | TRBV10-3 | NA | CAISDASGRTGRTDTQYF
NA | TRBJ2-5 | TRBV7-2 | NA | CASSPGRKETQYF
NA | TRBJ2-5 | TRBV10-1 | NA | CASTEGIQETQYF
TRBD1 | TRBJ1-6 | TRBV30 | NA | CAWRTDRAKVYNSPLHF
TRBD2 | TRBJ2-1 | TRBV5-4 | NA | CASSPELAGVSYNEQFF
NA | TRBJ2-7 | TRBV7-2 | once | CASSLGGLPYEQYF
NA | TRBJ2-5 | TRBV2 | NA | CASRERADKETQYF
TRBD1 | TRBJ1-1 | TRBV18 | many | CASSPGTGGTEAFF
NA | TRBJ1-1 | TRBV5-7 | NA | CTSSLYPGWAFF
NA | TRBJ2-7 | TRBV5-8 | NA | CASSWGRIIGGSDEQYF
TRBD1 | TRBJ2-7 | TRBV7-3 | NA | CASSRGGQGNEQYF
TRBD1 | TRBJ2-1 | TRBV19 | NA | CASSRGLSYNEQFF
NA | TRBJ2-1 | TRBV25-1 | NA | CASTNSLGSGRYYNEQFF
NA | TRBJ2-3 | TRBV5-8 | once | CASSLGSTDTQYF
NA | TRBJ1-5 | TRBV4-1 | NA | CASSQVGQGNNQPQHF
TRBD1 | TRBJ1-4 | TRBV6-5 | NA | CASSTTGGGGKLFF
NA | TRBJ1-6 | TRBV27 | NA | CASSLSGSVSPLHF